The clone carrying this TCR beta chain occurred a few times. What it binds is unknown. These data originate in a study of beta chain features in type 1 diabetes. The study's findings and limits: TCRB CDR3 length was moderately but significantly reduced in all four CD4+ subsets of Type 1 diabetes patients.

Germline V lookup: CDR1 MNHNY, CDR2 SVGAGI (reference sequence). Trimming took 5 bases from V and 2 from J, leaving 6 bases between them. This CDR3 contains 12 residues. The sequenced template was cDNA made from the entire isolated RNA. Assay: immunoSEQ multiplex PCR; the TCRdb copy retains only in-frame clones and omits some. The sample has tens of thousands of clones; 49% are singletons. The chain is built from TRBV6-6 and TRBJ2-5, with D unresolved. The clonotype was recovered from a man aged 25-40 years with type 1 diabetes. The material sequenced was central memory CD4+ T cells from blood. The CDR3: CASSAGQETQYF. CDR3 coding DNA: TGTGCCAGCAGTGCCGGGCAAGAGACCCAGTACTTC.